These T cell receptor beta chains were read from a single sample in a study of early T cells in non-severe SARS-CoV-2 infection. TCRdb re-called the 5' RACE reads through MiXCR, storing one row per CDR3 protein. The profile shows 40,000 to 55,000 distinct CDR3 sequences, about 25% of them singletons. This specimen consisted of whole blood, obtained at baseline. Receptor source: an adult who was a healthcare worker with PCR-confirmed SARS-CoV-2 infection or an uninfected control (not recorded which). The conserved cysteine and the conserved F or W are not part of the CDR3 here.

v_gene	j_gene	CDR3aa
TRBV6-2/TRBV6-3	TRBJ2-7	ASSPVTGAAYEQY
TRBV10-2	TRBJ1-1	ASRTGEGTEAF
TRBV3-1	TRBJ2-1	ASSQVQGSYNEQF
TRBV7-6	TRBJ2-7	ASSRTGGAYEQY
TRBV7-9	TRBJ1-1	ASSLVQGAF
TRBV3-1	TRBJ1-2	ASSLGNPNYGYT
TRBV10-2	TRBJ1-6	ASSLSGNSPLH
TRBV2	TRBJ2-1	ASRGRSYNEQF
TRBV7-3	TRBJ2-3	ASSPRAGVVRTDTQY
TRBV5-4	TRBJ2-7	ASSLKTGTSPFEQY
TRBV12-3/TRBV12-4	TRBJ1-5	ASGVSAGGQH
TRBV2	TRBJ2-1	ARKQGSYNEQF
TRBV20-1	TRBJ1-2	SARVSRQSHT